This T cell receptor (beta chain) emerged from a study of blood T cell repertoires in COVID-19. Study summary: Collection of acute and convalescent COVID-19 samples took place in the United States, Italy and Spain. PBMCs, B-cell-depleted T cells, or T cells provided the cDNA or gDNA that made up the material.

This clone was counted a single time. This is likely a read error, given that the CDR3 carries no conserved phenylalanine or tryptophan at its end. Trimming stripped 2 bases from V and 7 bases from J, with 5 bases between. Per the germline V gene, CDR1 is LNHDA and CDR2 is SQIVND (reference sequence). The CDR3 totals 11 residues. As originally analysed: From reference gene primer amplification, estimates of nucleated cell counts were derived. Method: immunoSEQ multiplex PCR; TCRdb's copy keeps in-frame clones and lacks some. Clonal size and the V and J genes are those of that table, whereas D and trimming came from the DNA. The data hold around 200,000 clones, with 90% observed a single time.

Sequencing was performed on peripheral blood. The receptor comes from a man aged 45-60 years with acute or convalescent COVID-19. V is TRBV19 and J is TRBJ1-1; D unresolved. The CDR3 sequence: CASSISIEAFL. CDR3 bases: TGTGCCAGTAGTATAAGTATTGAAGCTTTCCTT.